A single sample is the source of the 15 T cell receptor beta chains below, sequenced in a study of HIV-infected patients and healthy controls. The repertoire came from unfractionated whole blood and reflected all unsorted peripheral T cells. Alpha and beta constant-region primers primed reverse transcription of around 500 ng RNA. Each of the alpha and beta chains got its own library through chain-specific third strand synthesis with indices. One entry per CDR3 protein, called by TCRdb with MiXCR from the 5' RACE reads. The data contain roughly 13,000 distinct CDR3 sequences, roughly 10% of them seen just once; the ten biggest clones take up under 6.5%. Sample: blood. These receptors came from an adult in good health.

V gene TRBV5-5 combines with J gene TRBJ1-5; D unclear. The CDR3 covers 17 residues. Germline-derived CDR1 and CDR2 are SGHKS and YYEKEE (reference sequence). Trimming stripped 0 bases from V and 0 bases from J, with 13 bases between. The CDR3 here is CASSLGETTYSNQPQHF. The CDR3 DNA is TGTGCCAGCAGCTTGGGGGAAACCACTTATAGCAATCAGCCCCAGCATTTT.

Many counts were recorded for this clonotype. The chain recombines TRBV20-1 with TRBJ1-1; TRBD1 aligns across 9 bases. The trim removed 6 bases at V and 5 bases at J, leaving 10 bases unmatched. CDR3 length: 14 residues. Germline assignment: CDR1 DFQATT and CDR2 SNEGSKA (reference sequence). The CDR3 sequence is CSAPGTGMGTEAFF. As DNA, the CDR3 is TGCAGTGCCCCCGGGACAGGGATGGGGACTGAAGCTTTCTTT.

The table lists this clonotype with many counts. V is TRBV25-1 and J is TRBJ1-6, with no clear D. Germline CDR1 MGHDK, CDR2 SYGVNS. The CDR3 runs 16 residues. Trimming took 1 base from V and 8 from J, leaving 15 bases between them. Here the CDR3 reads CASSESDWTSDSPLHF. The CDR3 DNA sequence: TGTGCCAGCAGTGAATCGGACTGGACTTCAGATTCACCCCTCCACTTT.

This clonotype has more than one count but fewer than ten. This chain connects TRBV6-2 or TRBV6-3 to TRBJ2-7; 15 bases line up with TRBD2. The trim removed 4 bases at V and 4 bases at J, leaving 2 bases unmatched. The V gene's germline CDR1 is MNHEY and CDR2 SVGEGT. The CDR3 totals 15 residues. CDR3 in amino acids: CASSSGTSGRYEQYF. The CDR3 DNA is TGTGCCAGCAGTTCCGGGACTAGCGGGAGGTACGAGCAGTACTTC.

In its sample, this clonotype was seen many times. V gene TRBV11-2 combines with J gene TRBJ2-7, with D unclear. The CDR3 has 14 amino acids. The V gene lost 5 bases and the J gene lost 4 bases, with 15 bases spanning the gap. Germline V lookup: CDR1 SGHAT, CDR2 FQNNGV. The CDR3 nucleotides read TGTGCCAGCAGCCAAATAAGGTCAGATTACGAGCAGTACTTC. This codes for CASSQIRSDYEQYF.

In this sample, this clonotype turned up a few times. This chain uses TRBV29-1 with TRBJ2-1; 16 bases align to TRBD2. The CDR3 contains 19 residues. Trimming cost V 5 bases and J 6 bases; bases outside gene matches: 16. Germline V gene lookup returns CDR1 SQVTM and CDR2 ANQGSEA. CDR3 bases: TGCAGCGTTTCCAGACCCCCCGGGACTAGCGGGAGGGCCCCCAATGAGCAGTTCTTC. Its protein product is CSVSRPPGTSGRAPNEQFF.

This clonotype is medium-sized (0.01 to 0.1%) within its sample. The chain has TRBV25-1 and TRBJ1-4; 7 bases map to TRBD1. V dropped 4 bases and J dropped 7; count of bases not matched to a gene: 3. This CDR3 is 13 amino acids long. CDR1 is MGHDK, CDR2 SYGVNS, per germline. The CDR3 loop reads CASSVTGTEKLFF. The CDR3 bases are TGTGCCAGCAGTGTGACAGGGACTGAAAAACTGTTTTTT. Together with reference TRBV25-1 and TRBJ1-4, the CDR3 gives the full variable domain: EADIYQTPRYLVIGTGKKITLECSQTMGHDKMYWYQQDPGMELHLIHYSYGVNSTEKGDLSSESTVSRIRTEHFPLTLESARPSHTSQYLCASSVTGTEKLFFGSGTQLSVL.

In its sample, this clonotype ranks as medium-sized (0.01 to 0.1%). The rearrangement uses TRBV4-1 and TRBJ2-1; the D gene is possibly TRBD1 (5 bases). Germline loops: CDR1 MGHRA, CDR2 YSYEKL. The V gene lost 3 bases and the J gene lost 9 bases, with 18 bases spanning the gap. This CDR3 comprises 15 residues. The DNA of the CDR3 is TGCGCCAGCAGCCAGAATAGCAGGGCAATCGCTGAGCAGTTCTTC. This translates into CASSQNSRAIAEQFF.

In this sample, this clonotype is medium-sized. The V gene is TRBV7-8, the J gene TRBJ2-7, with TRBD2 identical over 10 bases. Per the germline V gene, CDR1 is SGHVS and CDR2 is FQNEAQ. The V gene end was trimmed by 8 bases and the J gene end by 4 bases; junction bases not matched to a gene: 8. This CDR3 is 14 amino acids long. The CDR3 region is CASAPSGRGYEQYF. CDR3 coding DNA: TGTGCCAGCGCGCCTAGCGGGAGAGGTTACGAGCAGTACTTC.

This clonotype came up many times. The chain combines TRBV4-1 with TRBJ2-2, with 9 bases aligning to TRBD2. This CDR3 is 19 amino acids long. The germline gives CDR1 MGHRA, CDR2 YSYEKL. V shed 1 base and J 0 bases; nucleotides not matched to a gene: 9. The CDR3 reads CASSQVLSGGSSNTGELFF. CDR3 coding DNA: TGCGCCAGCAGCCAAGTTTTGAGCGGGGGGTCTTCGAACACCGGGGAGCTGTTTTTT.

This clonotype is categorized as medium-sized (0.01 to 0.1%). The J gene is TRBJ1-1, the V gene TRBV7-8; D is unresolved. Trimming pared 2 bases from V and 7 bases from J, leaving 11 bases between. Germline assignment: CDR1 SGHVS and CDR2 FQNEAQ. This CDR3 has 13 residues. CDR3 protein: CASSLFGLLEAFF. The CDR3 DNA is TGTGCCAGCAGCTTATTCGGTTTACTTGAAGCTTTCTTT.

The chain combines TRBV20-1 with TRBJ1-3; D possibly corresponds to TRBD1 (5 bases). Germline lookup yields CDR1 DFQATT and CDR2 SNEGSKA (reference sequence). The V and J ends lost 5 bases and 0 bases respectively, with 26 bases between them. This CDR3 region has 19 residues. In DNA, the CDR3 is TGCAGTGCTCGATTCCGGGGCGAAGGGTTTGCCAACTCTGGAAACACCATATATTTT. Translation: CSARFRGEGFANSGNTIYF.

This clonotype was observed at least ten times. This sequence joins TRBV7-2 and TRBJ2-5; 11 positions agree with TRBD2. J lost 2 bases, V lost 2 bases, and 13 bases had no gene match. The CDR3 length is 19 residues. CDR1 is SGHTA and CDR2 is FQGNSA in the germline V gene. This CDR3 reads CASSLSALAGGGRQETQYF. The CDR3 nucleotides are TGTGCCAGCAGCTTATCGGCGCTAGCGGGAGGAGGACGACAAGAGACCCAGTACTTC.

This clonotype was counted ten times or more. The rearrangement uses TRBV7-3 and TRBJ2-7; 12 nucleotides match TRBD2. This CDR3 comprises 17 residues. Germline V gene data show CDR1 as SGHTA and CDR2 as FQGTGA. Trimming at V came to 2 bases and at J to 3 bases, leaving 8 bases not matched to a gene. The CDR3 DNA reads TGTGCCAGCAGCTTACCTTGGACTAGCGGGGACCTCTACGAGCAGTACTTC. It is translated as CASSLPWTSGDLYEQYF.

This clonotype is medium-sized. This chain links TRBV7-8 with TRBJ2-3; 11 nucleotides match TRBD2. Germline CDR1 and CDR2: SGHVS and FQNEAQ. This CDR3 has 18 amino acids. Losses at the gene ends were 1 base for V and 0 bases for J; bases not matched to a gene: 6. The CDR3: CASSLVGLADPSTDTQYF. CDR3 nucleotides: TGTGCCAGCAGCTTAGTGGGACTAGCGGATCCTAGCACAGATACGCAGTATTTT.